Listed here is a single T cell receptor beta chain. Distinct nucleotide sequences in the sample also encode this CDR3. This entry comes from a study of blood T cell repertoires in COVID-19. Study-wide background: The United States, Italy and Spain provided the acute and convalescent COVID-19 samples.

The germline V and J ends were trimmed by 0 bases and 2 bases, with 9 bases remaining between them. Germline CDR1 and CDR2: SGHRS and YFSETQ. This CDR3 is 14 amino acids long. The table came from immunoSEQ multiplex PCR; TCRdb's copy has only in-frame clones and leaves some out. The repertoire holds fewer than 300,000 clones, with 82% as singletons. The receptor comes from a woman younger than 30 with acute or convalescent COVID-19. The sample was peripheral blood. This chain joins TRBV5-1 and TRBJ2-7; possibly TRBD1 for D (5 bases). The CDR3 loop is CASSLAGATYEQYF. The CDR3 DNA is TGCGCCAGCAGCTTGGCTGGGGCCACCTACGAGCAGTACTTC.